These 2 T cell receptor beta chains were all obtained from the same sample, sequenced in a study of identical twins. Each CDR3 protein gets one entry after TCRdb re-called the 5' RACE reads with MiXCR. The sample includes some 200,000 distinct CDR3 sequences, 7.5% of them seen just once. In addition, the sample was reused for a study of yellow fever vaccine responses in identical twins.

Source material: memory (CD45RO+) T cells sorted from blood. The receptors originated from a young woman in good health.

This clonotype showed up many times. V and J are TRBV2 and TRBJ2-5; D is uncertain. The CDR3 spans 12 residues. Germline lookup yields CDR1 SNHLY and CDR2 FYNNEI. Trimming shortened V by 6 bases and J by 5 bases, and 10 bases separated the two germline ends. The CDR3 loop is CASRAPGETQYF. In DNA form, the CDR3 reads TGTGCCAGCAGGGCCCCCGGCGAGACCCAGTACTTC.

Ten or more counts support this clonotype. This chain links TRBV29-1 with TRBJ2-7; D might be TRBD2 (5 bases). CDR3 length equals 12 residues. Trimming shortened V by 6 bases and J by 2 bases, and 11 bases separated the two germline ends. CDR1 and CDR2 from the germline V gene are SQVTM and ANQGSEA. CDR3 nucleotides: TGCAGCGTGGTGGACTCAGCCTACGAGCAGTACTTC. The encoded protein is CSVVDSAYEQYF.